This T cell receptor (beta chain) stems from a study of early T cells in non-severe SARS-CoV-2 infection. Study-level information: Chains from this unsorted whole-blood bulk RNA could not be paired. General study points: Anti-spike CD8 specificities were favored by VDJdb matching, whose results missed private and CD4 specificities.

The CDR3 sequence is 18 residues long. After removal of 4 bases from V and 12 bases from J, the junction contained 24 bases not matched to a gene. Germline V gene data show CDR1 as LGHNA and CDR2 as YSLEER. With regard to this clonotype: Its matching antigen is unknown.

The library protocol tagged individual cDNA molecules with unique molecular identifiers. TCRdb reprocessed the 5' RACE reads with MiXCR, giving one entry per CDR3 protein. The top ten hold 1.3% of the sample, which has about 99,000 distinct CDR3 sequences, around 17% seen once. The chain recombines TRBV4-3 with TRBJ2-1; 7 nucleotides match TRBD2. The specimen sequenced was whole blood. This clonotype was obtained from an adult who was a healthcare worker with PCR-confirmed SARS-CoV-2 infection or an uninfected control (not recorded which). The CDR3 bases are TGCGCCAGCAGCCTTTCAGCTATCTCCGGGACTATAAACGAGGGGCAGTTCTTC. This gives the protein CASSLSAISGTINEGQFF.